The 25 T cell receptor beta chains listed next were all sequenced from one sample in a study of T-cell memory formation after mild COVID-19 (dated by TCRdb to 2020 to 2022). Libraries were prepared through 5' RACE. The run used an Illumina NovaSeq 6000. TCRdb handled the public reads itself, with Q25 trimming in fastp and clone calling in MiXCR, and kept productive beta chains. Rows are combined by CDR3 protein, so each entry shows the most common genes and DNA. For this sample there are about 180,000 distinct CDR3 sequences; 16% appear just once. The ten largest clones take up approximately 2% of the sample. Sequencing was carried out using PBMCs or a T cell subset sorted from them (not recorded which). The receptors shown here come from an adult woman who had mild COVID-19 (a few samples of this study predate the infection). The sample titles of this study are shuffled in the database, so cell type and time point are left out; the donor was told from shared clones.

This clonotype was counted only a few times. This chain connects TRBV4-3 to TRBJ2-7, with 13 bases aligning to TRBD2. Looked up from germline, CDR1 is LGHNA and CDR2 is YSLEER. Trimming at V came to 5 bases and at J to 4 bases, leaving 8 bases not matched to a gene. The CDR3 consists of 16 residues. The DNA of the CDR3 is TGCGCCAGCAGCATTCGACTAGCGGGAGGCTTATACGAGCAGTACTTC. Its translation is CASSIRLAGGLYEQYF.

This clonotype has just a few counts. The CDR3 sequence: CASTKGDTQYF. The CDR3 DNA reads as TGTGCCAGCACCAAGGGGGATACGCAGTATTTT. The chain couples TRBV6-5 to TRBJ2-3, with D tentatively TRBD1 (5 bases). CDR1 is MNHEY, CDR2 SVGAGI, per germline. This CDR3 has 11 residues. V lost 7 bases to trimming and J lost 6 bases, with 8 bases between them.

The V and J genes are TRBV20-1 and TRBJ1-5; maybe TRBD1 (5 bases). The CDR3 runs 13 residues. Trimming cost V 4 bases and J 0 bases, with 7 bases left between them. Per germline, CDR1 DFQATT and CDR2 SNEGSKA (reference sequence). CDR3 in DNA: TGCAGTGCTATGACAGATAGCAATCAGCCCCAGCATTTT. Its translation: CSAMTDSNQPQHF.

This clonotype was seen more than once but under ten times. The chain has TRBV3-1 and TRBJ2-1, with TRBD1 matching over 10 bases. CDR1 is LGHDT and CDR2 is YNNKEL in the germline V gene (reference sequence). CDR3 length: 16 residues. V lost 4 bases, J lost 4 bases, and 7 bases stayed unmatched. CDR3 DNA sequence: TGTGCCAGCAGCCTCTCGGACAGGGGGAAGTACAATGAGCAGTTCTTC. Residues: CASSLSDRGKYNEQFF.

At least ten counts were recorded for this clonotype. This rearrangement joins TRBV9 to TRBJ1-5; D gene ambiguous. This CDR3 has 14 residues. Trimming left V 3 bases short and J 10 bases short, with 17 bases between. Germline V gives CDR1 SGDLS, CDR2 YYNGEE. The CDR3 sequence is CASSGGGLLNPQHF. CDR3 nucleotide sequence: TGTGCCAGCAGCGGGGGAGGGCTCTTAAATCCCCAGCATTTT. The full variable domain, its missing parts supplied by reference TRBV9 and TRBJ1-5, is DSGVTQTPKHLITATGQRVTLRCSPRSGDLSVYWYQQSLDQGLQFLIQYYNGEERAKGNILERFSAQQFPDLHSELNLSSLELGDSALYFCASSGGGLLNPQHFGDGTRLSIL.

Ten or more counts support this clonotype. The rearrangement joins TRBV12-3 or TRBV12-4 to TRBJ2-3, with D unresolved. This CDR3 is 15 amino acids long. V lost 6 bases and J 5 bases, leaving 18 bases between the germline ends. The CDR3 is CASSPKSRKGDTQYF. CDR3 DNA: TGTGCCAGCAGCCCTAAGAGCAGGAAGGGAGATACGCAGTATTTT.

The chain carries TRBV15 and TRBJ2-2; TRBD1 matches at 8 bases. The CDR3 length is 14 residues. V trimming: 5 bases; J trimming: 4 bases; junction bases outside the gene matches: 3. The germline gives CDR1 LNHNV, CDR2 YYDKDF (reference sequence). The CDR3 DNA sequence: TGTGCCACCAGCGCGGACAGGGTCACCGGGGAGCTGTTTTTT. Encoded protein: CATSADRVTGELFF.

This clonotype came up a few times. V gene TRBV12-3 or TRBV12-4 combines with J gene TRBJ2-2; either TRBD1 or TRBD2 may supply D (6 bases each). V was clipped by 0 bases and J by 6 bases, with 11 bases between them. The CDR3 loop spans 15 amino acids. CDR3 amino acids: CASSLALGGSGELFF. CDR3 sequence (DNA): TGTGCCAGCAGTTTAGCGCTCGGGGGCTCCGGGGAGCTGTTTTTT.

This clonotype was seen more than once but under ten times. J is TRBJ2-2 and V is TRBV28; D is unresolved. This CDR3 has 12 residues. Germline V lookup: CDR1 MDHEN, CDR2 SYDVKM. Trimming left V 11 bases short and J 4 bases short, with 11 bases between. The CDR3: CASQLPTGELFF. DNA for the CDR3: TGTGCCTCACAGTTACCCACCGGGGAGCTGTTTTTT.

This clonotype was found a few times. The rearrangement uses TRBV11-3 and TRBJ2-7, with 8 bases identical to TRBD2. The germline CDR1 and CDR2 sequences are SGHNT and YENEEA. The ends lost 5 bases at V and 2 bases at J; junction bases unmatched: 5. The CDR3 is 14 residues long. Written as DNA, the CDR3 is TGTGCCAGCAGCCCCGGGGGGGGGGCCTACGAGCAGTACTTC. It yields the protein CASSPGGGAYEQYF.

This clonotype was seen only a few times. This chain uses TRBV7-2 with TRBJ2-7, with 7 bases identical to TRBD2. Germline-derived CDR1 and CDR2 are SGHTA and FQGNSA. Trimming cost V 3 bases and J 5 bases; bases outside gene matches: 4. CDR3 size: 13 residues. The CDR3 spells CASSFRGSHEQYF. DNA for the CDR3: TGTGCCAGCAGCTTTCGCGGGAGCCACGAGCAGTACTTC.

The V gene is TRBV5-1, the J gene TRBJ2-1, with 10 bases lining up with TRBD1. Unmatched junction bases numbered 4, after V lost 4 bases and J lost 3 bases. Germline values: CDR1 SGHRS, CDR2 YFSETQ. This CDR3 has 15 amino acids. CDR3 nucleotide sequence: TGCGCCAGCAGCCCCCGGGACAGGGGCTACAATGAGCAGTTCTTC. Amino acids: CASSPRDRGYNEQFF.

This clonotype was detected only a few times. The J gene is TRBJ2-3, the V gene TRBV6-6; TRBD2 aligns across 11 bases. V was pared by 7 bases and J by 8 bases, with 8 bases of the junction left unmatched. This CDR3 comprises 14 residues. Germline V lookup: CDR1 MNHNY, CDR2 SVGAGI (reference sequence). CDR3 sequence: CASMALAGGPTQYF. The CDR3 DNA reads TGTGCCAGCATGGCGCTAGCGGGAGGACCTACGCAGTATTTT.

This rearrangement joins TRBV30 to TRBJ1-1; no firm D call. The CDR3 has 13 amino acids. Germline V gives CDR1 GTSNPN, CDR2 SVGIG (reference sequence). V was shortened by 1 base and J by 0 bases, with 6 bases between the two germline ends. For the CDR3, the DNA is TGTGCCTGGAGTGCCGGGGTGAACACTGAAGCTTTCTTT. The encoded protein is CAWSAGVNTEAFF.

The chain combines TRBV5-1 with TRBJ2-5, with TRBD1 matching 7 bases. In germline, CDR1 is SGHRS, CDR2 YFSETQ. CDR3 length: 16 amino acids. The ends lost 3 bases at V and 4 bases at J; junction bases unmatched: 12. The CDR3 sequence is CASSWGQTTAGETQYF. The CDR3 DNA sequence: TGCGCCAGCAGCTGGGGACAGACAACCGCGGGAGAGACCCAGTACTTC.

In its sample, this clonotype was seen a few times. V and J are TRBV5-1 and TRBJ2-7; 8 bases agree with TRBD1. Germline V gene data show CDR1 as SGHRS and CDR2 as YFSETQ. Germline trimming cut 1 base from V and 2 bases from J; bases unmatched to any gene: 17. The CDR3 consists of 19 residues. The CDR3 region is CASSLKPEGRTGRAYEQYF. The CDR3 nucleotides are TGCGCCAGCAGCTTGAAGCCCGAGGGCCGGACAGGGAGAGCCTACGAGCAGTACTTC. The full variable domain, completed using reference TRBV5-1 and TRBJ2-7, is KAGVTQTPRYLIKTRGQQVTLSCSPISGHRSVSWYQQTPGQGLQFLFEYFSETQRNKGNFPGRFSGRQFSNSRSEMNVSTLELGDSALYLCASSLKPEGRTGRAYEQYFGPGTRLTVT.

The chain is built from TRBV7-3 and TRBJ2-2; 14 bases map to TRBD2. The CDR3 covers 19 residues. Germline V gene sequence: CDR1 SGHTA, CDR2 FQGTGA. J was trimmed by 4 bases and V by 1 base; bases with no gene match: 8. CDR3 DNA sequence: TGTGCCAGCAGCTTAAGGGGACTAGCGGGAGCCGCGAGCACCGGGGAGCTGTTTTTT. It translates to CASSLRGLAGAASTGELFF.

The CDR3, as DNA: TGTGCCAGCAGCATTCGACTAGCGGGGGGGCCAGGCACAGATACGCAGTATTTT. This encodes CASSIRLAGGPGTDTQYF. The chain carries TRBV7-9 and TRBJ2-3; 14 bases fit TRBD2. The germline V gene encodes CDR1 SEHNR and CDR2 FQNEAQ (reference sequence). The CDR3 sequence is 18 residues long. Trimming at V came to 5 bases and at J to 1 base, leaving 8 bases not matched to a gene. The full variable domain, rest sourced from reference TRBV7-9 and TRBJ2-3, is DTGVSQNPRHKITKRGQNVTFRCDPISEHNRLYWYRQTLGQGPEFLTYFQNEAQLEKSRLLSDRFSAERPKGSFSTLEIQRTEQGDSAMYLCASSIRLAGGPGTDTQYFGPGTRLTVL.

This clonotype came up many times. The rearrangement uses TRBV20-1 and TRBJ2-3; D is unresolved. Germline V gene data show CDR1 as DFQATT and CDR2 as SNEGSKA (reference sequence). The CDR3 consists of 10 residues. The ends were cut back, 6 bases at V and 3 bases at J, with 4 bases in the middle. DNA for the CDR3: TGCAGTGCCCTAACAGATACGCAGTATTTT. Protein sequence: CSALTDTQYF.

The rearrangement links TRBV19 to TRBJ2-3, with TRBD2 matching 9 bases. Germline V gene data show CDR1 as LNHDA and CDR2 as SQIVND (reference sequence). The CDR3 totals 16 residues. The trim removed 7 bases at V and 1 base at J, leaving 9 bases unmatched. DNA of the CDR3: TGTGCCAGTAAAGGGATTAGCGGGAGCCGCACAGATACGCAGTATTTT. Translating it yields CASKGISGSRTDTQYF.

This clonotype was counted only a few times. This chain uses TRBV6-2 or TRBV6-3 with TRBJ2-3; TRBD2 agrees at 12 bases. V was pared by 6 bases and J by 5 bases, with 15 bases of the junction left unmatched. This CDR3 has 18 residues. Germline assignment: CDR1 MNHEY and CDR2 SVGEGT. The CDR3, as DNA: TGTGCCAGCAGCTACGACCATGCTAGCGGGGGGGCCGTAGATACGCAGTATTTT. Its protein product is CASSYDHASGGAVDTQYF.

This clonotype was detected only a few times. The chain is built from TRBV5-5 and TRBJ1-4; 7 bases line up with TRBD1. CDR1 is SGHKS, CDR2 YYEKEE, per germline (reference sequence). This CDR3 region has 16 residues. The V gene end was trimmed by 2 bases and the J gene end by 2 bases; junction bases not matched to a gene: 6. The CDR3 loop is CASSFALTGTNEKLFF. As DNA, the CDR3 is TGTGCCAGCAGCTTCGCCCTGACAGGGACTAATGAAAAACTGTTTTTT.

This clonotype was found many times. The chain couples TRBV7-2 to TRBJ2-3, with D unclear. CDR3 length: 17 residues. CDR1 SGHTA and CDR2 FQGNSA come from the germline V gene. V lost 0 bases and J lost 2, with 15 bases in between. The CDR3 loop reads CASSLATIKHLTDTQYF. DNA of the CDR3: TGTGCCAGCAGCTTAGCTACCATAAAACACCTCACAGATACGCAGTATTTT.

This rearrangement joins TRBV24-1 to TRBJ2-4; D call uncertain. Trimming cost V 8 bases and J 1 base, with 2 bases left between them. This CDR3 spans 11 amino acids. CDR1 and CDR2 (germline): KGHDR, SFDVKD. The CDR3 sequence: CATMAKNIQYF. CDR3 DNA: TGTGCCACCATGGCCAAAAACATTCAGTACTTC.

This chain connects TRBV12-3 or TRBV12-4 to TRBJ1-6; D is ambiguous. Trimming cost V 3 bases and J 7 bases, with 7 bases left between them. The CDR3 has 13 residues. The CDR3 nucleotides are TGTGCCAGCAGTTTGGACGAAAATTCACCCCTCCACTTT. Its translation: CASSLDENSPLHF.